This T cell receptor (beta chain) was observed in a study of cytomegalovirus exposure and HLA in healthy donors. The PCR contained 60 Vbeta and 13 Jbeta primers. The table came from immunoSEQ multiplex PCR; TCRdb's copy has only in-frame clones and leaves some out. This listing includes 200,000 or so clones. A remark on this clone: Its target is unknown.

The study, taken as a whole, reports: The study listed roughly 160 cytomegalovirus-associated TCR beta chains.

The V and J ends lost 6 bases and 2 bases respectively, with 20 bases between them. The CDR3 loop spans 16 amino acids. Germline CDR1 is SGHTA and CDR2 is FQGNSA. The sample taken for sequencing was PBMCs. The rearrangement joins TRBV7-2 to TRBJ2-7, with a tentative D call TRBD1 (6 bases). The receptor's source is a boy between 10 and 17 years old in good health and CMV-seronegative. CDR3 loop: CASSYITRAGAYEQYF. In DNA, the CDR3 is TGTGCCAGCAGTTATATCACTCGCGCAGGGGCCTACGAGCAGTACTTC.